The present T cell receptor (beta chain) was sequenced within a study of molecular identifiers for immune sequencing clone quantification. Preparation of the bulk TCR libraries relied on previously described methods and listed TCR primers. TCRdb re-called the PCR reads through MiXCR, storing one row per CDR3 protein. Of about half a million distinct CDR3 sequences in the sample, roughly 24% were seen once. This clonotype has a count of ten or more. The germline V gene encodes CDR1 SGHVS and CDR2 FNYEAQ. The CDR3 totals 18 residues. The ends were cut back, 2 bases at V and 2 bases at J, with 20 bases in the middle. RNA fractions of 10%, 30% or 50% and about 18,000 to 1,000,000 sorted cells were the source of naive CD8 libraries. Naive CD8 T cells, phenotype CD8+CD4-CCR7+CD45RA+, were sorted.

The genes are TRBV7-6 and TRBJ2-3, with D possibly matching TRBD1 (5 bases). This clonotype was sampled from a human donor in good health. Some libraries in this study had Jurkat cell RNA spiked in. The sequenced material came from naive CD8+ T cells from blood, with Jurkat cell RNA spiked in. Subset of the sample: FACS-sorted CD8+CD4-CCR7+CD45RA+ naive T cells. CDR3 residues: CASSLTGSGRVITDTQYF. CDR3 coding DNA: TGTGCCAGCAGCTTAACTGGGTCCGGCAGGGTAATCACAGATACGCAGTATTTT.